Listed here are 22 T cell receptor beta chains from one sample, sequenced in a study of identical twins. TCRdb called the 5' RACE reads again in MiXCR, with one record for every CDR3 protein. The table includes about 530,000 distinct CDR3 sequences, around 24% detected once. These data are also associated with another study on yellow fever vaccine responses in identical twins.

The sequenced material came from CD4+ T cells sorted from blood. The receptors were sampled from a woman aged 18-30 years in good health.

The J gene is TRBJ2-1, the V gene TRBV5-1; maybe TRBD1 (7 bases). V lost 0 bases and J lost 9, with 25 bases in between. The germline V gene encodes CDR1 SGHRS and CDR2 YFSETQ. CDR3 length: 18 residues. This chain's CDR3 is CASSLGGGTANRRTEQFF. Here the CDR3 DNA reads TGCGCCAGCAGCTTGGGGGGCGGGACAGCTAACAGACGCACTGAGCAGTTCTTC.

This clonotype was detected a few times. The genes are TRBV28 and TRBJ2-3; 9 bases are a match to TRBD2. This CDR3 spans 16 amino acids. Losses at the gene ends were 5 bases for V and 6 bases for J; bases not matched to a gene: 12. From germline, CDR1 is MDHEN and CDR2 SYDVKM. In nucleotides, the CDR3 is TGTGCCAGCAGTACTGCCCGGCGGGAGGGTTTGGATACGCAGTATTTT. This sequence encodes CASSTARREGLDTQYF.

CDR3 loop: CASSRPGTGHQPQHF. The DNA of the CDR3 is TGTGCCAGCAGTCGCCCCGGGACAGGGCATCAGCCCCAGCATTTT. The chain carries TRBV12-3 or TRBV12-4 and TRBJ1-5; TRBD1 matches 9 bases. The V and J ends lost 5 bases and 5 bases, in that order; junction bases with no gene match: 7. The CDR3 consists of 15 residues.

This clonotype has only a few counts. V usage is TRBV6-2 or TRBV6-3 and J usage is TRBJ2-7; D might be TRBD2 (5 bases). The CDR3 has 13 residues. Trimming left V 6 bases short and J 5 bases short, with 14 bases between. CDR1 and CDR2 from the germline V gene are MNHEY and SVGEGT. The CDR3, as DNA: TGTGCCAGCAGCGGACGGGGAAGGAACGAGCAGTACGTC. Protein: CASSGRGRNEQYV.

The chain employs TRBV24-1 and TRBJ2-5; 9 bases fit TRBD1. The length of the CDR3 is 15 residues. The germline CDR1 and CDR2 sequences are KGHDR and SFDVKD. V was pared by 3 bases and J by 4 bases, with 5 bases of the junction left unmatched. CDR3 loop: CATSDPGQGTETQYF. In DNA form, the CDR3 reads TGTGCCACCAGTGATCCCGGACAGGGGACAGAGACCCAGTACTTC.

This chain connects TRBV27 to TRBJ2-7, with 8 bases lining up with TRBD1. The CDR3 loop spans 12 amino acids. Germline V gene data show CDR1 as MNHEY and CDR2 as SMNVEV (reference sequence). Losses at the gene ends were 9 bases for V and 1 base for J; bases not matched to a gene: 2. The CDR3 loop reads CASRDRSYEQYF. The CDR3 nucleotides read TGTGCCAGTAGGGACAGGTCCTACGAGCAGTACTTC.

This sequence joins TRBV29-1 and TRBJ2-3; 9 bases line up with TRBD2. This CDR3 contains 15 residues. Losses at the gene ends were 3 bases for V and 4 bases for J; bases not matched to a gene: 8. In germline, CDR1 is SQVTM, CDR2 ANQGSEA. The CDR3 nucleotides are TGCAGCGTTGAGCGAGCGGGAGGATCGTCAGATACGCAGTATTTT. It yields the protein CSVERAGGSSDTQYF.

This clonotype was detected only a few times. The V gene is TRBV12-3 or TRBV12-4, the J gene TRBJ2-5; tentative D call: TRBD2 (6 bases). The CDR3 extends over 14 amino acids. With 6 bases removed from V and 4 bases from J, the gap between germline ends came to 15 bases. For the CDR3, the DNA is TGTGCCAGCAGGAGTATCGAGGGAGGAGAGACCCAGTACTTC. It codes for CASRSIEGGETQYF.

The J gene is TRBJ1-6, the V gene TRBV28; TRBD1 matches at 9 bases. The germline gives CDR1 MDHEN, CDR2 SYDVKM. V trimming: 7 bases; J trimming: 8 bases; junction bases outside the gene matches: 9. CDR3 size: 15 residues. The chain's CDR3 is CASIRDRDLHSPLHF. CDR3 nucleotide sequence: TGTGCCAGCATTCGGGACAGGGATCTTCATTCACCCCTCCACTTT.

The chain combines TRBV5-1 with TRBJ2-3, with 9 nucleotides matching TRBD2. The CDR3 runs 15 residues. V trimming: 0 bases; J trimming: 8 bases; junction bases outside the gene matches: 7. The germline V gene encodes CDR1 SGHRS and CDR2 YFSETQ. Here the CDR3 DNA reads TGCGCCAGCAGCTTGGGTTCTAGCGGGGATAGTACGCAGTATTTT. Translation gives CASSLGSSGDSTQYF.

J is TRBJ2-1 and V is TRBV7-9, with 7 bases aligning to TRBD2. With 7 bases clipped from V and 6 bases from J, the junction kept 6 bases outside the gene matches. Germline values: CDR1 SEHNR, CDR2 FQNEAQ (reference sequence). This CDR3 spans 13 amino acids. The CDR3 region has the DNA TGTGCCAGCACCGAGACTAGCTTCAATGAGCAGTTCTTC. This codes for CASTETSFNEQFF.

The chain carries TRBV24-1 and TRBJ2-6; no definite D call. The CDR3 is made up of 15 amino acids. V gave up 2 bases and J gave up 1 base, with 5 bases separating them. Germline V gives CDR1 KGHDR, CDR2 SFDVKD. The DNA of the CDR3 is TGTGCCACCAGTGATTCGGGTTCTGGGGCCAACGTCCTGACTTTC. Encoded protein: CATSDSGSGANVLTF.

This clonotype showed up just a few times. This chain links TRBV7-8 with TRBJ2-3, with D tentatively TRBD2 (5 bases). V was trimmed by 2 bases and J by 0 bases, leaving 12 bases between them. CDR1 and CDR2 from the germline V gene are SGHVS and FQNEAQ. The CDR3 covers 16 residues. CDR3 loop: CASSLNEGSSTDTQYF. The CDR3 bases are TGTGCCAGCAGCTTAAACGAGGGATCTAGCACAGATACGCAGTATTTT.

The V gene is TRBV25-1, the J gene TRBJ2-5, with 8 positions matching TRBD1. CDR3 size: 16 residues. The ends lost 3 bases at V and 1 base at J; junction bases unmatched: 7. Germline V gene sequence: CDR1 MGHDK, CDR2 SYGVNS. In DNA, the CDR3 is TGTGCCAGCAGTGATCGCGGACAGGGACTCCAAGAGACCCAGTACTTC. It specifies CASSDRGQGLQETQYF. Based on the CDR3 plus reference TRBV25-1 and TRBJ2-5, the full variable domain is EADIYQTPRYLVIGTGKKITLECSQTMGHDKMYWYQQDPGMELHLIHYSYGVNSTEKGDLSSESTVSRIRTEHFPLTLESARPSHTSQYLCASSDRGQGLQETQYFGPGTRLLVL.

Details on this clonotype: Its ends do not fully match the called genes, so a read error is possible. V usage is TRBV2 and J usage is TRBJ2-6; 7 nucleotides align to TRBD1. CDR1 is SNHLY and CDR2 is FYNNEI in the germline V gene. The CDR3 has 17 residues. As DNA, the CDR3 is TGTGCCAGCAGACAGGGGCCCCTAGGCTCTAGGGCCAACGTCCTGACTTTC. The encoded protein is CASRQGPLGSRANVLTF. Using reference TRBV2 and TRBJ2-6 for the parts outside the CDR3, the full variable domain is EPEVTQTPSHQVTQMGQEVILRCVPISNHLYFYWYRQILGQKVEFLVSFYNNEISEKSEIFDDQFSVERPDGSNFTLKIRSTKLEDSAMYFCASRQGPLGSRANVLTFGAGSRLTVL.

This rearrangement joins TRBV12-3 or TRBV12-4 to TRBJ2-1; 9 bases line up with TRBD1. The J segment lost 5 bases and the V segment lost 3 bases, leaving 5 bases of the junction unmatched. The CDR3 spans 15 residues. The CDR3 sequence: CASSFAGTGNNEQFF. The CDR3 nucleotides read TGTGCCAGCAGTTTTGCCGGGACAGGGAACAATGAGCAGTTCTTC.

This clonotype was found a few times. The rearrangement links TRBV7-6 to TRBJ2-2, with TRBD1 as a possible D gene (6 bases). The germline V gene has CDR1 SGHVS and CDR2 FNYEAQ. Trimming cost V 4 bases and J 7 bases, with 16 bases left between them. This CDR3 has 15 residues. CDR3: CASSSNTGPSGELFF. The CDR3 region has the DNA TGTGCCAGCAGCTCCAACACAGGGCCGAGCGGGGAGCTGTTTTTT.

This clonotype was picked up many times. The chain combines TRBV12-3 or TRBV12-4 with TRBJ2-1, with D possibly being TRBD2 (6 bases). The CDR3 covers 12 residues. V lost 5 bases and J 9 bases, leaving 11 bases between the germline ends. The CDR3 DNA is TGTGCCAGCAGTCCCCAGGGAGGTGAGCAGTTCTTC. Its protein product is CASSPQGGEQFF.

The chain uses TRBV6-1 and TRBJ2-1; 7 bases map to TRBD2. The CDR3 has 16 amino acids. Germline lookup yields CDR1 MNHNS and CDR2 SASEGT. Losses at the gene ends were 6 bases for V and 0 bases for J; bases not matched to a gene: 8. The CDR3 DNA reads TGTGCCAGCAGCCTCTTCGGGGGGAGCTCCTACAATGAGCAGTTCTTC. Protein sequence: CASSLFGGSSYNEQFF.

The J gene is TRBJ1-5, the V gene TRBV24-1; tentatively, D is TRBD1 (5 bases). CDR1 is KGHDR, CDR2 SFDVKD, per germline. Trimming took off 9 bases at V and 6 bases at J, with 14 bases between the two ends. The CDR3 runs 13 residues. Written as DNA, the CDR3 is TGTGCCACCGCATTAGGGGCGGGTCAGCCCCAGCATTTT. Its protein product is CATALGAGQPQHF.

The CDR3 sequence: CSARNPGTGGFYEQYV. Written as DNA, the CDR3 is TGCAGTGCTAGGAATCCTGGGACAGGGGGGTTCTACGAGCAGTACGTC. The V gene is TRBV20-1, the J gene TRBJ2-7, with TRBD1 identical over 11 bases. The CDR3 sequence is 16 residues long. With 3 bases clipped from V and 3 bases from J, the junction kept 10 bases outside the gene matches. Germline V gene sequence: CDR1 DFQATT, CDR2 SNEGSKA (reference sequence).

Many counts were recorded for this clonotype. The chain has TRBV6-1 and TRBJ2-7; 7 bases map to TRBD1. The CDR3 contains 12 residues. Germline values: CDR1 MNHNS, CDR2 SASEGT. J gave up 3 bases and V 6 bases, and 2 bases lay outside the gene matches. The CDR3 loop is CASRGDSYEQYV. DNA of the CDR3: TGTGCCAGCAGGGGGGACAGCTACGAGCAGTACGTC.